A single sample gave rise to the 19 T cell receptor beta chains below, sequenced in a study of shared clonotypes between healthy human individuals. Using immunoSEQ multiplex PCR, the repertoire was profiled, and TCRdb retains in-frame clones only, with some absent. The sample holds approximately 1.9 million clones, 85% to 95% seen once. Positive CCR7 selection of CD45RO-negative cells yielded the naive CD8 cells, and terminally differentiated effector memory CD45RA+ cells were excluded. What was sequenced was naive CD8+ T cells from PBMCs. Receptors originate from a man between 18 and 29 years old in good health. Some clones in this sample may be carry-over from other donors' samples.

This chain uses TRBV7-9 with TRBJ1-5; D uncertain. Trimming left V 5 bases short and J 6 bases short, with 11 bases between. Looked up from germline, CDR1 is SEHNR and CDR2 is FQNEAQ (reference sequence). CDR3 length: 13 residues. CDR3 in amino acids: CASSLSLGQPQHF. CDR3 bases: TGTGCCAGCAGCCTCTCTTTAGGTCAGCCCCAGCATTTT. Using reference TRBV7-9 and TRBJ1-5 for the parts outside the CDR3, the full variable domain is DTGVSQNPRHKITKRGQNVTFRCDPISEHNRLYWYRQTLGQGPEFLTYFQNEAQLEKSRLLSDRFSAERPKGSFSTLEIQRTEQGDSAMYLCASSLSLGQPQHFGDGTRLSIL.

The V call is TRBV27, the J call TRBJ2-1, with unresolved D. CDR1 and CDR2 from the germline V gene are MNHEY and SMNVEV (reference sequence). Trimming pared 3 bases from V and 12 bases from J, leaving 15 bases between. This CDR3 has 13 amino acids. The CDR3 sequence is CASSFNMMGWQFF. DNA for the CDR3: TGTGCCAGCAGTTTCAATATGATGGGATGGCAGTTCTTC.

This chain uses TRBV27 with TRBJ2-3, with TRBD2 matching 7 bases. The CDR3 has 17 residues. The V segment lost 2 bases and the J segment 0 bases; nucleotides outside the gene matches: 8. Per the germline V gene, CDR1 is MNHEY and CDR2 is SMNVEV (reference sequence). CDR3 residues: CASSLGDPSGSTDTQYF. The CDR3 DNA reads as TGTGCCAGCAGTTTAGGTGATCCTAGCGGTAGCACAGATACGCAGTATTTT.

Remarks on this clone: The sample carries other DNA sequences with the same CDR3. The chain couples TRBV27 to TRBJ2-7; TRBD1 is a possible D gene (7 bases). This CDR3 has 14 amino acids. Germline CDR1 reads MNHEY; CDR2 reads SMNVEV (reference sequence). V was shortened by 5 bases and J by 3 bases, with 14 bases between the two germline ends. Written as DNA, the CDR3 is TGTGCCAGCAGTCCGGGGGCAGGGGGCTACGAGCAGTACTTC. This codes for CASSPGAGGYEQYF.

The rearrangement uses TRBV13 and TRBJ2-7; TRBD2 might be the D (6 bases). Trimming took 2 bases from V and 1 from J, leaving 9 bases between them. The CDR3 is 14 amino acids. The germline V gene encodes CDR1 PRHDT and CDR2 FYEKMQ (reference sequence). The chain's CDR3 is CASSLRGRSYEQYF. The CDR3 DNA sequence: TGTGCCAGCAGCTTACGAGGGAGGTCCTACGAGCAGTACTTC.

This clone was found once. The V call is TRBV19, the J call TRBJ2-7; TRBD2 matches at 7 bases. From germline, CDR1 is LNHDA and CDR2 SQIVND (reference sequence). Trimming at V came to 5 bases and at J to 0 bases, leaving 10 bases not matched to a gene. This CDR3 comprises 16 residues. As DNA, the CDR3 is TGTGCCAGTAGTGTCTTCACTAGCGCGAGCTCCTACGAGCAGTACTTC. As protein: CASSVFTSASSYEQYF.

V and J are TRBV5-1 and TRBJ2-2; possibly TRBD2 for D (6 bases). V was cut by 0 bases and J by 0 bases, with 15 bases left in between. Per germline, CDR1 SGHRS and CDR2 YFSETQ. The CDR3 is made up of 18 amino acids. CDR3 in DNA: TGCGCCAGCAGCTTGGTACCCCCTAGCGTAACGAACACCGGGGAGCTGTTTTTT. Translated, it gives CASSLVPPSVTNTGELFF.

The chain uses TRBV28 and TRBJ1-1; D perhaps matches TRBD1 (6 bases). Deletions cut 9 bases from V and 7 bases from J, with 21 bases between. The CDR3 contains 14 residues. CDR1 MDHEN and CDR2 SYDVKM come from the germline V gene. The CDR3 is CASSANWGRDEAFF. The CDR3 nucleotides read TGTGCCAGTTCCGCGAACTGGGGGCGGGATGAAGCTTTCTTT.

In its sample, this clone was seen once. This chain joins TRBV5-4 and TRBJ1-1, with D unresolved. From germline, CDR1 is SGHNT and CDR2 YYREEE (reference sequence). The V and J ends lost 0 bases and 1 base respectively, with 7 bases between them. The CDR3 spans 14 residues. CDR3 region: CASSLADKNTEAFF. Written as DNA, the CDR3 is TGTGCCAGCAGCTTGGCCGACAAGAACACTGAAGCTTTCTTT.

This sequence joins TRBV27 and TRBJ2-1, with TRBD2 matching over 8 bases. Losses at the gene ends were 3 bases for V and 4 bases for J; bases not matched to a gene: 11. The germline gives CDR1 MNHEY, CDR2 SMNVEV (reference sequence). The CDR3 extends over 17 amino acids. The CDR3 DNA reads as TGTGCCAGCAGTTTCTACGAACTAGCGGTGAGTTACAATGAGCAGTTCTTC. Translated, it gives CASSFYELAVSYNEQFF.

This sequence joins TRBV9 and TRBJ1-2; 7 bases match TRBD1. Germline loops: CDR1 SGDLS, CDR2 YYNGEE. Trimming at V came to 3 bases and at J to 8 bases, leaving 7 bases not matched to a gene. The CDR3 is 13 amino acids. The CDR3 loop is CASSGGTARGYTF. CDR3 bases: TGTGCCAGCAGCGGGGGGACAGCGAGGGGCTACACCTTC. Using reference TRBV9 and TRBJ1-2 for the parts outside the CDR3, the full variable domain is DSGVTQTPKHLITATGQRVTLRCSPRSGDLSVYWYQQSLDQGLQFLIQYYNGEERAKGNILERFSAQQFPDLHSELNLSSLELGDSALYFCASSGGTARGYTFGSGTRLTVV.

This clone was recorded only once. The chain carries TRBV7-8 and TRBJ2-2, with 8 bases matching TRBD1. V lost 3 bases and J lost 3; bases outside the gene matches: 9. Germline V gene data show CDR1 as SGHVS and CDR2 as FQNEAQ. The CDR3 has 17 residues. The CDR3 DNA reads TGTGCCAGCAGCTTTGCAGGGGGCTTTTCGTACACCGGGGAGCTGTTTTTT. This sequence encodes CASSFAGGFSYTGELFF.

The chain carries TRBV27 and TRBJ2-1; D tentatively fits TRBD1 or TRBD2 (6 bases each). V lost 1 base to trimming and J lost 8 bases, with 18 bases between them. The CDR3 has 16 amino acids. CDR1 is MNHEY, CDR2 SMNVEV, per germline (reference sequence). Here the CDR3 reads CASSLWGAVGEDEQFF. For the CDR3, the DNA is TGTGCCAGCAGTTTATGGGGGGCAGTGGGGGAGGATGAGCAGTTCTTC.

The rearrangement uses TRBV27 and TRBJ2-5; 8 bases align to TRBD2. CDR3 length: 15 residues. Germline lookup yields CDR1 MNHEY and CDR2 SMNVEV (reference sequence). Trimming cost V 6 bases and J 9 bases; bases outside gene matches: 15. The chain's CDR3 is CASSSELAAYSAQYF. Written as DNA, the CDR3 is TGTGCCAGCAGCTCAGAACTAGCGGCTTATTCGGCCCAGTACTTC.

The rearrangement joins TRBV27 to TRBJ2-3; D might be TRBD2 (6 bases). Germline loops: CDR1 MNHEY, CDR2 SMNVEV (reference sequence). V lost 3 bases, J lost 0 bases, and 10 bases lay in between. The CDR3 has 15 residues. CDR3 nucleotides: TGTGCCAGCAGTTTCCGGGAGCCCAGCACAGATACGCAGTATTTT. This translates into CASSFREPSTDTQYF.

The V call is TRBV7-3, the J call TRBJ2-1; 8 nucleotides align to TRBD2. The CDR3 has 15 residues. The germline gives CDR1 SGHTA, CDR2 FQGTGA. V shed 5 bases, J shed 3 bases, and the junction held 6 bases outside the gene matches. CDR3 in amino acids: CASSAVTSGYNEQFF. The CDR3 DNA follows: TGTGCCAGCAGCGCGGTCACTAGCGGCTACAATGAGCAGTTCTTC.

V and J are TRBV11-2 and TRBJ1-3; D gene ambiguous. The CDR3 extends over 17 amino acids. The V end lost 1 base, the J end lost 0 bases, and 13 bases lay between the germline ends. Germline CDR1 and CDR2: SGHAT and FQNNGV. CDR3: CASSLVGNLNSGNTIYF. In DNA form, the CDR3 reads TGTGCCAGCAGCTTAGTCGGAAATCTCAACTCTGGAAACACCATATATTTT.

The chain recombines TRBV9 with TRBJ2-1, with TRBD2 identical over 9 bases. The CDR3 extends over 15 amino acids. Per the germline V gene, CDR1 is SGDLS and CDR2 is YYNGEE. The V segment lost 0 bases and the J segment 2 bases; nucleotides outside the gene matches: 0. For the CDR3, the DNA is TGTGCCAGCAGCGTAGGCGGGAGGGCCTACAATGAGCAGTTCTTC. The encoded protein is CASSVGGRAYNEQFF. Full variable domain (rest looked up from reference TRBV9 and TRBJ2-1): DSGVTQTPKHLITATGQRVTLRCSPRSGDLSVYWYQQSLDQGLQFLIQYYNGEERAKGNILERFSAQQFPDLHSELNLSSLELGDSALYFCASSVGGRAYNEQFFGPGTRLTVL.

This chain uses TRBV27 with TRBJ1-3; D possibly corresponds to TRBD1 (6 bases). Germline assignment: CDR1 MNHEY and CDR2 SMNVEV (reference sequence). V was clipped by 5 bases and J by 4 bases, with 15 bases between them. CDR3 length equals 15 residues. CDR3 coding DNA: TGTGCCAGCAGTCCGATGCAGGGGCGCGGAAACACCATATATTTT. Residues: CASSPMQGRGNTIYF.